The 9 T cell receptor beta chains given below trace back to one sample, sequenced in a study of T-cell reconstitution after alpha-beta-depleted transplantation in children. The TCRbeta library was prepared with unique molecular identifiers. TCRdb recomputed calls from the PCR reads with MiXCR, one row per CDR3 protein. The sample has hundreds of thousands of distinct CDR3 sequences; 13% are singletons. This sample comprised PBMCs, mostly from graft donor cells, obtained 360 days after TCRalphabeta/CD19-depleted stem cell transplant. The origin of the receptors is a male patient between 10 and 17 years old who had a stem cell transplant for acute myeloid leukemia, so the T cells may come from the graft donor.

This clonotype was detected only a few times. The V call is TRBV27, the J call TRBJ1-2; 7 nucleotides line up with TRBD1. The V segment lost 7 bases and the J segment 0 bases; nucleotides outside the gene matches: 5. The CDR3 spans 14 residues. Germline V gives CDR1 MNHEY, CDR2 SMNVEV (reference sequence). DNA of the CDR3: TGTGCCAGCACCCGGACAGGAACTAACTATGGCTACACCTTC. This encodes CASTRTGTNYGYTF.

This clonotype came up a few times. This chain connects TRBV6-2 or TRBV6-3 to TRBJ2-3; weak D call: TRBD1 (5 bases). The germline CDR1 and CDR2 sequences are MNHEY and SVGEGT. The CDR3 is made up of 16 amino acids. Trimming left V 5 bases short and J 3 bases short, with 18 bases between. In DNA form, the CDR3 reads TGTGCCAGCAGTGTTGCTTGGCAGGGTGGTACAGATACGCAGTATTTT. It codes for CASSVAWQGGTDTQYF.

This clonotype showed up many times. The CDR3 region is CASSLNWGQASYEQYF. As DNA, the CDR3 is TGTGCCAGCAGCTTAAATTGGGGACAGGCCTCCTACGAGCAGTACTTC. The chain couples TRBV7-2 to TRBJ2-7; 8 positions match TRBD1. The CDR3 spans 16 residues. Germline lookup yields CDR1 SGHTA and CDR2 FQGNSA. The trim removed 2 bases at V and 0 bases at J, leaving 6 bases unmatched. Complete variable domain (other parts from reference TRBV7-2 and TRBJ2-7): GAGVSQSPSNKVTEKGKDVELRCDPISGHTALYWYRQSLGQGLEFLIYFQGNSAPDKSGLPSDRFSAERTGGSVSTLTIQRTQQEDSAVYLCASSLNWGQASYEQYFGPGTRLTVT.

There are many counts of this clonotype. The V call is TRBV29-1, the J call TRBJ2-7; D not certain. The CDR3 is 13 residues long. In germline, CDR1 is SQVTM, CDR2 ANQGSEA. V gave up 8 bases and J gave up 7 bases, with 21 bases separating them. CDR3: CSLQTHPVEEQYF. In DNA form, the CDR3 reads TGCAGCTTACAGACCCACCCCGTTGAGGAGCAGTACTTC.

V is TRBV7-3 and J is TRBJ2-1; D unresolved. The CDR3 is made up of 16 amino acids. V dropped 5 bases and J dropped 6 bases, with 20 bases sitting between them. Germline V gives CDR1 SGHTA, CDR2 FQGTGA. The CDR3, as DNA: TGTGCCAGCAGCCGAATCCCGGGCCCTCCGGCCAATGAGCAGTTCTTC. It specifies CASSRIPGPPANEQFF.

This clonotype has ten or more counts. The V call is TRBV5-1, the J call TRBJ2-2; 8 bases map to TRBD1. The germline gives CDR1 SGHRS, CDR2 YFSETQ. V was pared by 4 bases and J by 0 bases, with 2 bases of the junction left unmatched. This CDR3 comprises 15 residues. The CDR3 loop is CASSPGQANTGELFF. The CDR3, as DNA: TGCGCCAGCAGCCCGGGACAGGCGAACACCGGGGAGCTGTTTTTT.

In this sample, this clonotype turned up many times. This chain connects TRBV28 to TRBJ2-7; D is unresolved. The CDR3 covers 14 residues. The germline V and J ends were trimmed by 5 bases and 2 bases, with 13 bases remaining between them. Germline values: CDR1 MDHEN, CDR2 SYDVKM. As DNA, the CDR3 is TGTGCCAGCAGTCTCGACATTATTCCCTACGAGCAGTACTTC. Translation gives CASSLDIIPYEQYF.

This clonotype was seen at least ten times. The chain couples TRBV28 to TRBJ2-3; D might be TRBD2 (5 bases). Per the germline V gene, CDR1 is MDHEN and CDR2 is SYDVKM. V was clipped by 1 base and J by 10 bases, with 15 bases between them. This CDR3 spans 14 amino acids. The DNA for the CDR3 is TGTGCCAGCAGTTTATCAAGGGCCTCGGAGGCGCAGTATTTT. Translating gives CASSLSRASEAQYF.

A few counts support this clonotype. The V call is TRBV12-3 or TRBV12-4, the J call TRBJ2-1, with TRBD2 matching 9 bases. V shed 2 bases, J shed 6 bases, and the junction held 23 bases outside the gene matches. This CDR3 region has 21 residues. CDR3 protein: CASSLLTGRKGLAGFANEQFF. CDR3 coding DNA: TGTGCCAGCAGTTTACTGACAGGTCGGAAGGGTCTAGCGGGATTTGCCAATGAGCAGTTCTTC.